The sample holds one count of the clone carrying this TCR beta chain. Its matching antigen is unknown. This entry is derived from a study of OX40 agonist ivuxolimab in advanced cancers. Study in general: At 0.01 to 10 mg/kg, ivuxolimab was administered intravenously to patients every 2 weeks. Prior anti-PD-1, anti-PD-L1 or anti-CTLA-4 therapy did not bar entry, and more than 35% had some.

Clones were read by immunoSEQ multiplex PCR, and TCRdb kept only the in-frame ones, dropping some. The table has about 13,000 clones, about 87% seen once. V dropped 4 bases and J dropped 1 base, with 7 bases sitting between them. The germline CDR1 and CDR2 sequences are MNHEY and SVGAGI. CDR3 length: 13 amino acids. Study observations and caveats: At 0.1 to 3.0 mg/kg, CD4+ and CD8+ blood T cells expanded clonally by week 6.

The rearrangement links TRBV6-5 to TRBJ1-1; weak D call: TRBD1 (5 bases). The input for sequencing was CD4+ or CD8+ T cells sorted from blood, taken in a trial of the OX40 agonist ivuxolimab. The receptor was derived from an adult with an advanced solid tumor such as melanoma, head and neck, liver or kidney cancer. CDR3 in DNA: TGTGCCAGCAGTTCCGGACAGAACACTGAAGCTTTCTTT. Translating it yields CASSSGQNTEAFF.